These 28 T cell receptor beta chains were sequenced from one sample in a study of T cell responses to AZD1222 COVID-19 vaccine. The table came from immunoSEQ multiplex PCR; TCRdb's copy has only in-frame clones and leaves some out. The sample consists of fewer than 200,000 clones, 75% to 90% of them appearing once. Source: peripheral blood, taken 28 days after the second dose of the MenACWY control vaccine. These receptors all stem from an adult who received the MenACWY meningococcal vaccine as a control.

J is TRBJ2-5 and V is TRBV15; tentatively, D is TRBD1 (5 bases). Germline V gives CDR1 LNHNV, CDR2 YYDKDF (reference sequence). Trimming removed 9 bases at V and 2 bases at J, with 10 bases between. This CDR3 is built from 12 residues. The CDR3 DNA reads TGTGCCACTTGGACACCACAAGAGACCCAGTACTTC. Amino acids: CATWTPQETQYF.

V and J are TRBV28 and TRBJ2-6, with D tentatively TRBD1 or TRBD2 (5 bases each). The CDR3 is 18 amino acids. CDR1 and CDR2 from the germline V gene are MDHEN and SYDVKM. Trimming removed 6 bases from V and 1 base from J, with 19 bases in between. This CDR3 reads CASSRLPGRASGANVLTF. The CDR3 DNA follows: TGTGCCAGCAGCCGTTTACCGGGACGAGCATCTGGGGCCAACGTCCTGACTTTC.

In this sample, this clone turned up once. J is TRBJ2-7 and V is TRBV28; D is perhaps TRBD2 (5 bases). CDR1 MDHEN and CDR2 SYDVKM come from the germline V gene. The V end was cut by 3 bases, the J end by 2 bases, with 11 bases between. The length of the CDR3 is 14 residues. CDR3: CASSLVGDPYEQYF. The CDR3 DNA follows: TGTGCCAGCAGTTTGGTCGGGGATCCCTACGAGCAGTACTTC.

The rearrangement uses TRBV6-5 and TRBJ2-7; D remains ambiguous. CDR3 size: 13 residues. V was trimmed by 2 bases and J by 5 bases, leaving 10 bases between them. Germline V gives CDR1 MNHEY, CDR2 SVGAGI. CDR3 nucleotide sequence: TGTGCCAGCAGTTACAGGGAAAGGAACGAGCAGTACTTC. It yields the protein CASSYRERNEQYF.

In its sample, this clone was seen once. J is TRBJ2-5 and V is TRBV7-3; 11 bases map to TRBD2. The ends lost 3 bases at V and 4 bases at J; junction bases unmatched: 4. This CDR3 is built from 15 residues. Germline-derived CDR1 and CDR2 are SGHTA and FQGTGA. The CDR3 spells CASSFGSGRGETQYF. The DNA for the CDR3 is TGTGCCAGCAGCTTTGGTAGCGGGAGGGGAGAGACCCAGTACTTC.

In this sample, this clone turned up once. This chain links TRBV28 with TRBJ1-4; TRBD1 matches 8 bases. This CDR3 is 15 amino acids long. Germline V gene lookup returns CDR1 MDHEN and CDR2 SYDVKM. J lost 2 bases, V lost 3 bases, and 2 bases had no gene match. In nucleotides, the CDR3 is TGTGCCAGCAGTTTGCAGGGGGCCACTAATGAAAAACTGTTTTTT. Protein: CASSLQGATNEKLFF.

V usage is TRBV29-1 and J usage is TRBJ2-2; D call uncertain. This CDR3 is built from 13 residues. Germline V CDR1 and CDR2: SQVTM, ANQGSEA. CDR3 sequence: CSFMDLNTGELFF. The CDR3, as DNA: TGCAGTTTTATGGACCTGAACACCGGGGAGCTGTTTTTT.

The CDR3: CASSPSSSGNTIYF. CDR3 DNA sequence: TGTGCCAGCAGCCCGTCCAGCTCTGGAAACACCATATATTTT. The chain uses TRBV6-4 and TRBJ1-3; D remains ambiguous. The CDR3 extends over 14 amino acids. Germline V gene sequence: CDR1 MRHNA, CDR2 SNTAGT. The ends were cut back, 6 bases at V and 0 bases at J, with 9 bases in the middle.

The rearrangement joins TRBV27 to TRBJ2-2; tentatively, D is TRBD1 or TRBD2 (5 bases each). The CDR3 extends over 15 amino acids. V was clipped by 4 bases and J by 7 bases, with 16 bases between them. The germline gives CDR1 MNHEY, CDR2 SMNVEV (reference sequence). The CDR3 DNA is TGTGCCAGCAGTTCCAGACTCGGGACCAACGGGGAGCTGTTTTTT. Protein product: CASSSRLGTNGELFF.

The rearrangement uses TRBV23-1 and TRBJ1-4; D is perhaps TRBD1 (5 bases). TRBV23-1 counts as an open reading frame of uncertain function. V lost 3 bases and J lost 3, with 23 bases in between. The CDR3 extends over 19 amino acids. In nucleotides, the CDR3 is TGCGCCAGCAGTCAGCCGGGACCCACAAACCCCTCGGCTAATGAAAAACTGTTTTTT. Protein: CASSQPGPTNPSANEKLFF.

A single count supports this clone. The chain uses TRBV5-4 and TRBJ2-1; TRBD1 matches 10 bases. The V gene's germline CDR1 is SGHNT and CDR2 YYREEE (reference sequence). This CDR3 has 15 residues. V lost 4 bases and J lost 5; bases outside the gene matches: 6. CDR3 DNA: TGTGCCAGCAGCGTAGGACAGGGGGGAAACAATGAGCAGTTCTTC. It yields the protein CASSVGQGGNNEQFF.

The CDR3 region is CASSFRDRGGYEQYF. The DNA for the CDR3 is TGTGCCAGCAGTTTCAGGGACAGGGGGGGGTACGAGCAGTACTTC. This rearrangement joins TRBV6-5 to TRBJ2-7; 11 nucleotides agree with TRBD1. V dropped 4 bases and J dropped 4; count of bases not matched to a gene: 6. Per the germline V gene, CDR1 is MNHEY and CDR2 is SVGAGI. The CDR3 runs 15 residues.

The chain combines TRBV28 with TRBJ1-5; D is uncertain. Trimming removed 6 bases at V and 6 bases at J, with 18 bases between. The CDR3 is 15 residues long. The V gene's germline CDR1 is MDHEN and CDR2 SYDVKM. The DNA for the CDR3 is TGTGCCAGCAGCTTCCTTGGCCGAGTCGGTCAGCCCCAGCATTTT. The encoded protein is CASSFLGRVGQPQHF. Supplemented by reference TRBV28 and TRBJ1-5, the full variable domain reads DVKVTQSSRYLVKRTGEKVFLECVQDMDHENMFWYRQDPGLGLRLIYFSYDVKMKEKGDIPEGYSVSREKKERFSLILESASTNQTSMYLCASSFLGRVGQPQHFGDGTRLSIL.

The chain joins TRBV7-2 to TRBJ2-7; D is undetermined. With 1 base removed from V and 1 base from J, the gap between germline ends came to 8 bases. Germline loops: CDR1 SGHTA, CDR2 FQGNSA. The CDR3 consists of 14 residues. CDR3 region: CASSLGTASYEQYF. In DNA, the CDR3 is TGTGCCAGCAGCTTAGGAACAGCATCCTACGAGCAGTACTTC. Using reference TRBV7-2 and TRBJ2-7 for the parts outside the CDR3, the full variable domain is GAGVSQSPSNKVTEKGKDVELRCDPISGHTALYWYRQSLGQGLEFLIYFQGNSAPDKSGLPSDRFSAERTGGSVSTLTIQRTQQEDSAVYLCASSLGTASYEQYFGPGTRLTVT.

The CDR3 here is CAISEDAPNEQFF. CDR3 nucleotide sequence: TGTGCCATCAGTGAGGACGCCCCGAATGAGCAGTTCTTC. The rearrangement joins TRBV10-3 to TRBJ2-1; D is undetermined. V was cut by 2 bases and J by 7 bases, with 9 bases left in between. The germline CDR1 and CDR2 sequences are ENHRY and SYGVKD. The CDR3 runs 13 residues.

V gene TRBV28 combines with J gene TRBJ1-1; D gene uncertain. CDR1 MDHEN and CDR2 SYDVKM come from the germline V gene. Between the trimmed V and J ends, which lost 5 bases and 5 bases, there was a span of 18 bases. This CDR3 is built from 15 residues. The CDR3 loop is CASSPPRRAGTEAFF. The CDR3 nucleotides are TGTGCCAGCAGTCCCCCGCGGAGGGCAGGAACTGAAGCTTTCTTT.

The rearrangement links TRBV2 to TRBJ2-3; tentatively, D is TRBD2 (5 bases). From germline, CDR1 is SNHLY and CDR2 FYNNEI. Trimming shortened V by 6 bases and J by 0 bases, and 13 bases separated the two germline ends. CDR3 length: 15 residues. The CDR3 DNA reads TGTGCCAGCAGCCGAGGAGCGGATAGCACAGATACGCAGTATTTT. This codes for CASSRGADSTDTQYF.

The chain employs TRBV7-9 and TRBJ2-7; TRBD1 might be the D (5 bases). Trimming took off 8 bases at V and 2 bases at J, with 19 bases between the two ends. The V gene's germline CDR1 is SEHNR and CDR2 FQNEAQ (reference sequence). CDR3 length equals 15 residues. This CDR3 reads CASVAPDRHPYEQYF. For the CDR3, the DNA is TGTGCCAGCGTAGCCCCCGACAGACATCCCTACGAGCAGTACTTC.

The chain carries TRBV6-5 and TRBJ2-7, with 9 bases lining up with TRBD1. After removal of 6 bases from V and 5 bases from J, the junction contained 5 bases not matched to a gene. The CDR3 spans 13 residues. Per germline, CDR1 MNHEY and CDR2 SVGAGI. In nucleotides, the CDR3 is TGTGCCAGCAGACAGGGGGCCACCGACGAGCAGTACTTC. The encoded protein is CASRQGATDEQYF.

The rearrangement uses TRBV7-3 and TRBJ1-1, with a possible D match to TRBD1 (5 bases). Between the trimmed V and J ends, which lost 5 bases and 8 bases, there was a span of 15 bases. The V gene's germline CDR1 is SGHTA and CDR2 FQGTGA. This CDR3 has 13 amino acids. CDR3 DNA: TGTGCCAGCAGCACCCGGACGGGGACCGAAGCTTTCTTT. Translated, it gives CASSTRTGTEAFF.

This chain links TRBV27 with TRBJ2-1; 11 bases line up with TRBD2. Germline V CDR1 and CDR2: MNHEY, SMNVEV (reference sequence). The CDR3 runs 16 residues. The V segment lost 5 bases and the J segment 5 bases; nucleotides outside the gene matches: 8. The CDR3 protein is CASSPLAGVRNNEQFF. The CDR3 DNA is TGTGCCAGCAGTCCACTAGCGGGAGTCAGAAACAATGAGCAGTTCTTC.

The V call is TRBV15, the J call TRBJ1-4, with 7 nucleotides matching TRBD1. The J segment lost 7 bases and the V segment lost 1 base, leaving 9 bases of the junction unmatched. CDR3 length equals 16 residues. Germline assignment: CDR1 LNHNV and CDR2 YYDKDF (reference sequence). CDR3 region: CATSRGGGRESEKLFF. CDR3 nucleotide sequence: TGTGCCACCAGCAGAGGAGGGGGCAGGGAAAGTGAAAAACTGTTTTTT.

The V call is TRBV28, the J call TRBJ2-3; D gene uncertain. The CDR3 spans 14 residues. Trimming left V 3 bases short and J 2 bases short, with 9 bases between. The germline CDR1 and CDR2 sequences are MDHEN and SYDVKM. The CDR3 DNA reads TGTGCCAGCAGTTTCTCCTTGATCACAGATACGCAGTATTTT. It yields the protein CASSFSLITDTQYF.

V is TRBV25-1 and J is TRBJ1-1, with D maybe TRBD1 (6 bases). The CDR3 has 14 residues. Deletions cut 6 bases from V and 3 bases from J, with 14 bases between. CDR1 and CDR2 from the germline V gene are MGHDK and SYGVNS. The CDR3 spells CASRAGTHDTEAFF. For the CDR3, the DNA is TGTGCCAGCAGGGCCGGGACACATGACACTGAAGCTTTCTTT.

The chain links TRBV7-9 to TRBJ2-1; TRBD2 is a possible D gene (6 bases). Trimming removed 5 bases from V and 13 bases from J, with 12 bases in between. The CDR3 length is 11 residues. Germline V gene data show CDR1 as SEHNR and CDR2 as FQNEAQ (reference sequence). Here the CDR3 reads CASSRGLPQFF. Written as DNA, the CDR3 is TGTGCCAGCAGCCGGGGACTTCCTCAGTTCTTC.

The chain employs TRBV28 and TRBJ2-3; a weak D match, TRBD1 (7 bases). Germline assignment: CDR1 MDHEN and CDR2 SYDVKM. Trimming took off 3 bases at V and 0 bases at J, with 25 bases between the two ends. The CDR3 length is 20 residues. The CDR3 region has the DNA TGTGCCAGCAGTTTTTCCCCCGGGAGCGGAGGGGGCGGAAGCACAGATACGCAGTATTTT. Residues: CASSFSPGSGGGGSTDTQYF.

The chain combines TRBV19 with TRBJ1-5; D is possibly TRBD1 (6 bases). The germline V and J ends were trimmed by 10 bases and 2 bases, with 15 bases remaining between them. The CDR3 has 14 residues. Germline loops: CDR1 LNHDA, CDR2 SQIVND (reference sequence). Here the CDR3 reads CATSGVFGNQPQHF. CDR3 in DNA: TGTGCCACATCAGGGGTTTTTGGCAATCAGCCCCAGCATTTT.

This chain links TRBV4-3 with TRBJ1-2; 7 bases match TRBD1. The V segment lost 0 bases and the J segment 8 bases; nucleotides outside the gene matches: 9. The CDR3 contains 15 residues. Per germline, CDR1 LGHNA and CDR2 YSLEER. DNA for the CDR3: TGCGCCAGCAGCCAAGATAACAGGGGAAGAGGGGGCTACACCTTC. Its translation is CASSQDNRGRGGYTF.